Below, 22 T cell receptor beta chains from the same sample are listed, as sequenced in a study of shared clonotypes between healthy human individuals (dated by TCRdb to about 2020). Library construction relied on the immunoSEQ multiplex PCR assay. TCRdb mirrors the immuneACCESS table, restricted to in-frame sequences. Some clones are absent from its copies; in checked studies, under half trace to an unresolved V gene, and the reason for the others is unknown. In all, the sample holds around 2.1 million clones, and around 93% of those were seen once. The top ten clonotypes cover roughly 1.7% of the sample. CD8 naive samples consisted of CD45RO-negative cells that were positively selected for CCR7, yielding a CD45RA+CCR7+ population without TemRA cells. Material: naive CD8+ T cells from PBMCs. The cell subset or site label, read with the paper, signifies: CD45RA+CCR7+. The receptors originated from a man between 18 and 35 years old in good health. Some clones in this sample may be carry-over from other donors' samples.

To note about this clone: Other DNA sequences in the same sample also yield this CDR3. This chain joins TRBV27 and TRBJ2-1; D remains unclear. The V and J ends lost 2 bases and 1 base respectively, with 9 bases between them. The CDR3 spans 15 residues. CDR1 and CDR2 from the germline V gene are MNHEY and SMNVEV (reference sequence). The CDR3 coding sequence is TGTGCCAGCAGTTTAGGCGGACCGTCCTACAATGAGCAGTTCTTC. Protein sequence: CASSLGGPSYNEQFF.

This clone was picked up one time. The chain links TRBV15 to TRBJ2-7; 8 nucleotides align to TRBD1. The CDR3 sequence is 15 residues long. Germline V lookup: CDR1 LNHNV, CDR2 YYDKDF (reference sequence). V shed 4 bases and J 0 bases; nucleotides not matched to a gene: 5. CDR3 nucleotide sequence: TGTGCCACCAGCACTGACAGGGGCCCCTCCTACGAGCAGTACTTC. Translated, it gives CATSTDRGPSYEQYF.

The chain links TRBV29-1 to TRBJ2-2; TRBD2 is a possible D gene (5 bases). The CDR3 extends over 16 amino acids. The germline gives CDR1 SQVTM, CDR2 ANQGSEA. V was shortened by 2 bases and J by 0 bases, with 13 bases between the two germline ends. The CDR3 nucleotides read TGCAGCGTTGAATCAGTCGAGGGAACGAACACCGGGGAGCTGTTTTTT. It translates to CSVESVEGTNTGELFF.

This chain connects TRBV7-9 to TRBJ2-7, with 13 bases identical to TRBD2. The CDR3 contains 15 residues. Germline-derived CDR1 and CDR2 are SEHNR and FQNEAQ (reference sequence). V shed 5 bases and J 5 bases; nucleotides not matched to a gene: 6. The CDR3 coding sequence is TGTGCCAGCAGCCCGAGACTAGCGGGAGGCGACGAGCAGTACTTC. Protein product: CASSPRLAGGDEQYF.

The chain is built from TRBV28 and TRBJ2-1; D could derive from TRBD1 or TRBD2 (6 bases each). Germline lookup yields CDR1 MDHEN and CDR2 SYDVKM. With 8 bases removed from V and 0 bases from J, the gap between germline ends came to 8 bases. This CDR3 spans 13 amino acids. CDR3 residues: CASGGHSYNEQFF. In DNA, the CDR3 is TGTGCCAGCGGGGGGCACTCCTACAATGAGCAGTTCTTC.

The chain joins TRBV6-5 to TRBJ2-7; TRBD1 aligns across 7 bases. The germline gives CDR1 MNHEY, CDR2 SVGAGI. With V trimmed by 0 bases and J by 5 bases, 4 bases remained unmatched. The CDR3 runs to 14 residues. The CDR3 protein is CASSYSVTGDEQYF. CDR3 coding DNA: TGTGCCAGCAGTTACTCGGTAACAGGGGACGAGCAGTACTTC.

The chain combines TRBV6-6 with TRBJ1-1; D not certain. The germline V gene has CDR1 MNHNY and CDR2 SVGAGI (reference sequence). Between the trimmed V and J ends, which lost 2 bases and 2 bases, there was a span of 9 bases. This CDR3 is 14 amino acids long. CDR3 amino acids: CASSYVAANTEAFF. The CDR3 coding sequence is TGTGCCAGCAGTTACGTGGCGGCCAACACTGAAGCTTTCTTT.

This clone occurred once. CDR3 nucleotide sequence: TGTGCCAGCAGTCCACCCCCGACAAGACCCTACGAGCAGTACTTC. Translating it yields CASSPPPTRPYEQYF. V gene TRBV28 combines with J gene TRBJ2-7; D gene unclear. The CDR3 loop spans 15 amino acids. V gave up 5 bases and J gave up 2 bases, with 16 bases separating them. In germline, CDR1 is MDHEN, CDR2 SYDVKM.

The chain has TRBV19 and TRBJ2-5; D not resolved. From germline, CDR1 is LNHDA and CDR2 SQIVND (reference sequence). V dropped 4 bases and J dropped 2 bases, with 14 bases sitting between them. The CDR3 contains 15 residues. The CDR3 region has the DNA TGTGCCAGTAGTAAGTGGGAAACAGAACAAGAGACCCAGTACTTC. Encoded protein: CASSKWETEQETQYF.

The chain couples TRBV27 to TRBJ1-5; D is undetermined. Trimming removed 3 bases at V and 0 bases at J, with 15 bases between. Germline values: CDR1 MNHEY, CDR2 SMNVEV (reference sequence). This CDR3 is built from 17 residues. CDR3 coding DNA: TGTGCCAGCAGTTTCGCCAGAACGCCCTATAGCAATCAGCCCCAGCATTTT. Its translation: CASSFARTPYSNQPQHF.

The J gene is TRBJ1-2, the V gene TRBV7-9, with D unresolved. From germline, CDR1 is SEHNR and CDR2 FQNEAQ (reference sequence). This CDR3 spans 15 amino acids. Trimming cost V 4 bases and J 0 bases, with 12 bases left between them. CDR3 residues: CASSSPDRTNYGYTF. In nucleotides, the CDR3 is TGTGCCAGCAGCTCCCCGGACCGAACTAACTATGGCTACACCTTC.

CDR3 protein: CASQQETQYF. CDR3 coding DNA: TGTGCCAGCCAGCAAGAGACCCAGTACTTC. This rearrangement joins TRBV7-9 to TRBJ2-5; D not certain. The CDR3 extends over 10 amino acids. V shed 8 bases and J shed 2 bases, with 3 bases lying between them. The V gene's germline CDR1 is SEHNR and CDR2 FQNEAQ (reference sequence).

The chain joins TRBV15 to TRBJ2-1; perhaps TRBD1 as D (6 bases). CDR3 length equals 16 residues. V was trimmed by 5 bases and J by 3 bases, leaving 17 bases between them. Looked up from germline, CDR1 is LNHNV and CDR2 is YYDKDF (reference sequence). The CDR3 nucleotides read TGTGCCACCAGCGGGACGAGCAGGGGTTACTACAATGAGCAGTTCTTC. It codes for CATSGTSRGYYNEQFF.

The chain uses TRBV7-9 and TRBJ1-2, with 10 bases lining up with TRBD1. Germline V gene lookup returns CDR1 SEHNR and CDR2 FQNEAQ (reference sequence). Trimming took 5 bases from V and 4 from J; bases not matched to a gene: 4. The CDR3 has 14 amino acids. The CDR3 DNA follows: TGTGCCAGCAGCCGACAGGGGGCAGGCTATGGCTACACCTTC. It specifies CASSRQGAGYGYTF.

V is TRBV7-2 and J is TRBJ1-1; D is unresolved. Per the germline V gene, CDR1 is SGHTA and CDR2 is FQGNSA. The V end lost 0 bases, the J end lost 1 base, and 9 bases lay between the germline ends. The CDR3 has 15 residues. The CDR3 protein is CASSLAGVGNTEAFF. The DNA for the CDR3 is TGTGCCAGCAGCTTAGCAGGAGTGGGGAACACTGAAGCTTTCTTT.

The chain carries TRBV27 and TRBJ1-1; 8 positions match TRBD1. Germline V CDR1 and CDR2: MNHEY, SMNVEV (reference sequence). The CDR3 extends over 11 amino acids. The junction had 0 bases not matched to a gene; V was cut back by 6 bases and J by 6 bases. Here the CDR3 reads CASRQGAEAFF. CDR3 in DNA: TGTGCCAGCAGACAGGGGGCTGAAGCTTTCTTT.

The V call is TRBV7-2, the J call TRBJ2-5, with D possibly matching TRBD2 (5 bases). The CDR3 totals 14 residues. V was shortened by 3 bases and J by 3 bases, with 11 bases between the two germline ends. The V gene's germline CDR1 is SGHTA and CDR2 FQGNSA. The CDR3, as DNA: TGTGCCAGCAGCTTTAGTGGTAGCGAAGAGACCCAGTACTTC. Translating gives CASSFSGSEETQYF.

The V and J genes are TRBV9 and TRBJ1-2, with D unclear. Germline V gene lookup returns CDR1 SGDLS and CDR2 YYNGEE. V lost 2 bases, J lost 3 bases, and 5 bases lay in between. The CDR3 has 12 residues. The DNA of the CDR3 is TGTGCCAGCAGCGTTCCGGACTATGGCTACACCTTC. It translates to CASSVPDYGYTF. Together with reference TRBV9 and TRBJ1-2, the CDR3 gives the full variable domain: DSGVTQTPKHLITATGQRVTLRCSPRSGDLSVYWYQQSLDQGLQFLIQYYNGEERAKGNILERFSAQQFPDLHSELNLSSLELGDSALYFCASSVPDYGYTFGSGTRLTVV.

This CDR3 is CARSLPSGGETYEQYF. For the CDR3, the DNA is TGTGCCAGAAGCTTGCCTAGCGGGGGGGAAACCTACGAGCAGTACTTC. The chain has TRBV7-5 and TRBJ2-7; the tabulated D call, TRBD2, remains unverified against the DNA. TRBV7-5 is a pseudogene. The CDR3 length is 16 residues.

V gene TRBV6-5 combines with J gene TRBJ2-1; D unclear. V was cut by 6 bases and J by 12 bases, with 21 bases left in between. Germline assignment: CDR1 MNHEY and CDR2 SVGAGI. This CDR3 region has 14 residues. The CDR3 bases are TGTGCCAGCAGCCGGATTGGTCCGGCCGCTAGGCAGTTCTTC. Its translation: CASSRIGPAARQFF.

The rearrangement uses TRBV5-5 and TRBJ1-1; D not certain. This CDR3 comprises 14 residues. Germline values: CDR1 SGHKS, CDR2 YYEKEE (reference sequence). V shed 0 bases and J shed 6 bases, with 12 bases lying between them. This CDR3 is CASSLGVTSAEAFF. For the CDR3, the DNA is TGTGCCAGCAGCTTGGGGGTGACAAGCGCTGAAGCTTTCTTT.

V usage is TRBV6-4 and J usage is TRBJ2-1; D possibly corresponds to TRBD1 (6 bases). The V end was cut by 2 bases, the J end by 2 bases, with 10 bases between. The length of the CDR3 is 15 residues. Germline V gives CDR1 MRHNA, CDR2 SNTAGT. The CDR3 sequence is CASSDRDNPYNEQFF. The CDR3 coding sequence is TGTGCCAGCAGTGACCGGGACAACCCCTACAATGAGCAGTTCTTC.